These 18 T cell receptor beta chains share one sample of origin, sequenced in a study of blood T cell repertoires in COVID-19. Profiled with immunoSEQ multiplex PCR; TCRdb holds only in-frame clones, not every one. Among around 190,000 clones listed, approximately 75% were seen once. Sequencing input: PBMCs or T cells enriched from blood (not recorded which). Receptors originate from a man aged 35-49 years who had recovered from COVID-19.

V usage is TRBV5-1 and J usage is TRBJ2-3; perhaps TRBD2 as D (5 bases). Trimming took off 3 bases at V and 4 bases at J, with 15 bases between the two ends. The germline gives CDR1 SGHRS, CDR2 YFSETQ. The CDR3 is made up of 15 amino acids. DNA of the CDR3: TGCGCCAGCAGCTCGGGGAACCCTTTGTCAGATACGCAGTATTTT. Amino acid sequence: CASSSGNPLSDTQYF.

The rearrangement joins TRBV5-1 to TRBJ1-3, with 7 bases aligning to TRBD1. This CDR3 has 19 residues. V dropped 3 bases and J dropped 0; count of bases not matched to a gene: 15. Germline CDR1 and CDR2: SGHRS and YFSETQ. The CDR3 nucleotides read TGCGCCAGCAGCTCAAAAATCGGACAGGACAAATCCTCTGGAAACACCATATATTTT. Translation: CASSSKIGQDKSSGNTIYF. The whole variable domain, remainder taken from reference TRBV5-1 and TRBJ1-3, is KAGVTQTPRYLIKTRGQQVTLSCSPISGHRSVSWYQQTPGQGLQFLFEYFSETQRNKGNFPGRFSGRQFSNSRSEMNVSTLELGDSALYLCASSSKIGQDKSSGNTIYFGEGSWLTVV.

The chain couples TRBV9 to TRBJ1-4; D remains ambiguous. V gave up 3 bases and J gave up 0 bases, with 15 bases separating them. CDR3 length equals 17 residues. Germline V gene lookup returns CDR1 SGDLS and CDR2 YYNGEE. For the CDR3, the DNA is TGTGCCAGCAGCGCTGGGCCCCTGACCGCAACTAATGAAAAACTGTTTTTT. Translated, it gives CASSAGPLTATNEKLFF.

The chain joins TRBV2 to TRBJ1-6; perhaps TRBD1 as D (5 bases). V lost 6 bases to trimming and J lost 6 bases, with 9 bases between them. The length of the CDR3 is 13 residues. Per the germline V gene, CDR1 is SNHLY and CDR2 is FYNNEI. Here the CDR3 DNA reads TGTGCCAGCAGAGGGGATCCTAATTCACCCCTCCACTTT. Translated: CASRGDPNSPLHF. Looking up the rest from reference TRBV2 and TRBJ1-6 gives the full variable domain: EPEVTQTPSHQVTQMGQEVILRCVPISNHLYFYWYRQILGQKVEFLVSFYNNEISEKSEIFDDQFSVERPDGSNFTLKIRSTKLEDSAMYFCASRGDPNSPLHFGNGTRLTVT.

This clone has more than one count but fewer than ten. The chain is built from TRBV4-1 and TRBJ2-2; 7 nucleotides agree with TRBD2. This CDR3 contains 13 residues. V was pared by 1 base and J by 9 bases, with 2 bases of the junction left unmatched. CDR1 MGHRA and CDR2 YSYEKL come from the germline V gene. This chain's CDR3 is CASSQGEGRELFF. Written as DNA, the CDR3 is TGCGCCAGCAGCCAAGGGGAGGGCCGGGAGCTGTTTTTT.

The chain carries TRBV1 and TRBJ1-5; the table's TRBD1 call for D was not verified on the DNA. TRBV1 is an annotated pseudogene. The CDR3 is made up of 20 amino acids. CDR3 sequence: CTSSQDRTTPRGYSNQPQHF. DNA of the CDR3: TGCACCAGCAGCCAAGACCGGACCACTCCTAGGGGGTATAGCAATCAGCCCCAGCATTTT.

The chain carries TRBV6-1 and TRBJ1-3, with D tentatively TRBD1 (6 bases). This CDR3 region has 15 residues. Per germline, CDR1 MNHNS and CDR2 SASEGT. V lost 2 bases and J 8 bases, leaving 16 bases between the germline ends. Written as DNA, the CDR3 is TGTGCCAGCAGTGAATGGGGAAGGGGGGGGGACACCATATATTTT. This translates into CASSEWGRGGDTIYF.

This clone was recorded once. V usage is TRBV18 and J usage is TRBJ2-7, with D possibly being TRBD1 (5 bases). The CDR3 totals 13 residues. Germline V gene sequence: CDR1 KGHSH, CDR2 LQKENI. The V gene lost 4 bases and the J gene lost 3 bases, with 10 bases spanning the gap. This CDR3 reads CASSQGQGYEQYF. DNA for the CDR3: TGTGCCAGCTCACAAGGGCAGGGCTACGAGCAGTACTTC.

This chain connects TRBV5-1 to TRBJ1-4; 9 bases are a match to TRBD1. The V gene end was trimmed by 4 bases and the J gene end by 8 bases; junction bases not matched to a gene: 6. Germline CDR1 reads SGHRS; CDR2 reads YFSETQ. The CDR3 covers 14 residues. The CDR3 DNA reads as TGCGCCAGCAGCCTGGACAGGGGTAACGAAAAACTGTTTTTT. It yields the protein CASSLDRGNEKLFF.

V and J are TRBV27 and TRBJ2-5, with 7 nucleotides matching TRBD1. Trimming took 4 bases from V and 2 from J; bases not matched to a gene: 10. The CDR3 is 16 amino acids. Per the germline V gene, CDR1 is MNHEY and CDR2 is SMNVEV (reference sequence). In DNA, the CDR3 is TGTGCCAGCAGTTATTACTCGGACAGGAAGCAAGAGACCCAGTACTTC. Its translation is CASSYYSDRKQETQYF.

The V call is TRBV5-4, the J call TRBJ2-3; TRBD2 matches at 8 bases. Germline CDR1 is SGHNT and CDR2 is YYREEE (reference sequence). The CDR3 is made up of 14 amino acids. V was clipped by 2 bases and J by 4 bases; unmatched bases: 3. The CDR3 protein is CASSFGGGSDTQYF. For the CDR3, the DNA is TGTGCCAGCAGCTTCGGGGGGGGCTCAGATACGCAGTATTTT.

Remarks on this clone: A much larger clone differs by one base, so this may be a read error. The chain uses TRBV2 and TRBJ2-7, with 11 bases that match TRBD1. V shed 6 bases and J 3 bases; nucleotides not matched to a gene: 1. This CDR3 has 13 residues. CDR1 and CDR2 (germline): SNHLY, FYNNEI. CDR3 in DNA: TGTGCCAGCAGCGGGACAGGGGGCTACGAGCAGTACTTC. Translation: CASSGTGGYEQYF.

This clone was recorded a few times. V is TRBV7-2 and J is TRBJ1-5; D is unresolved. Germline-derived CDR1 and CDR2 are SGHTA and FQGNSA. V lost 2 bases and J lost 7, with 9 bases in between. The CDR3 sequence is 13 residues long. In nucleotides, the CDR3 is TGTGCCAGCAGCTTACCCCCATTCCAGCCCCAGCATTTT. It encodes CASSLPPFQPQHF.

The chain recombines TRBV9 with TRBJ2-3, with TRBD2 identical over 8 bases. CDR1 is SGDLS and CDR2 is YYNGEE in the germline V gene. The CDR3 sequence is 17 residues long. With 1 base clipped from V and 0 bases from J, the junction kept 7 bases outside the gene matches. The CDR3 protein is CASSVRGLGGSTDTQYF. In DNA form, the CDR3 reads TGTGCCAGCAGCGTACGGGGACTAGGAGGAAGCACAGATACGCAGTATTTT.

This clone was picked up one time. The V gene is TRBV11-2, the J gene TRBJ2-7, with D maybe TRBD1 (6 bases). This CDR3 region has 14 residues. CDR1 is SGHAT and CDR2 is FQNNGV in the germline V gene. V was cut by 4 bases and J by 2 bases, with 12 bases left in between. The CDR3 DNA is TGTGCCAGCAGCTCCTCGGACAGTGCCTACGAGCAGTACTTC. The encoded protein is CASSSSDSAYEQYF. Drawing the rest from reference TRBV11-2 and TRBJ2-7, the complete variable domain is EAGVAQSPRYKIIEKRQSVAFWCNPISGHATLYWYQQILGQGPKLLIQFQNNGVVDDSQLPKDRFSAERLKGVDSTLKIQPAKLEDSAVYLCASSSSDSAYEQYFGPGTRLTVT.

A single count supports this clone. The chain recombines TRBV4-1 with TRBJ2-2, with TRBD1 identical over 8 bases. The CDR3 is 18 residues long. CDR1 and CDR2 from the germline V gene are MGHRA and YSYEKL. V dropped 0 bases and J dropped 1; count of bases not matched to a gene: 7. This CDR3 is CASSQERMTGVNTGELFF. CDR3 nucleotide sequence: TGCGCCAGCAGCCAAGAGAGGATGACAGGGGTGAACACCGGGGAGCTGTTTTTT.

The CDR3 is CASSIAHSYEQYF. CDR3 sequence (DNA): TGTGCCAGTAGTATAGCCCACTCCTACGAGCAGTACTTC. The J gene is TRBJ2-7, the V gene TRBV19, with D unresolved. This CDR3 spans 13 amino acids. The V and J ends lost 1 base and 0 bases respectively, with 4 bases between them. Germline V gene data show CDR1 as LNHDA and CDR2 as SQIVND (reference sequence).

V and J are TRBV18 and TRBJ1-1; unclear D gene. The CDR3 sequence is 14 residues long. In germline, CDR1 is KGHSH, CDR2 LQKENI. V lost 3 bases to trimming and J lost 1 base, with 9 bases between them. The CDR3 DNA reads TGTGCCAGCTCACCCTCGGTGAGGAACACTGAAGCTTTCTTT. Translated: CASSPSVRNTEAFF.